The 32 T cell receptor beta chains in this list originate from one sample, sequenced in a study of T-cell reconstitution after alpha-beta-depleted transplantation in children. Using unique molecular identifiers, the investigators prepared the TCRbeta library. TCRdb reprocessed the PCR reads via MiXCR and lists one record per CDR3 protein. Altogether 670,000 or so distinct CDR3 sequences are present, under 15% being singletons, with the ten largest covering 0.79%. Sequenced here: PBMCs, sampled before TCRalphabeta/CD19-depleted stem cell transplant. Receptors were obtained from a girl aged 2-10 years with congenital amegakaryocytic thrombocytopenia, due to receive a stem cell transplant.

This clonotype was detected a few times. This CDR3 is CATSRDLTYQETQYF. The CDR3 DNA sequence: TGTGCCACCAGCAGAGACCTTACGTACCAAGAGACCCAGTACTTC. This sequence joins TRBV15 and TRBJ2-5; D gene ambiguous. With 0 bases removed from V and 0 bases from J, the gap between germline ends came to 8 bases. Per germline, CDR1 LNHNV and CDR2 YYDKDF (reference sequence). The CDR3 is 15 residues long. Filled out from reference TRBV15 and TRBJ2-5, the complete variable domain reads DAMVIQNPRYQVTQFGKPVTLSCSQTLNHNVMYWYQQKSSQAPKLLFHYYDKDFNNEADTPDNFQSRRPNTSFCFLDIRSPGLGDTAMYLCATSRDLTYQETQYFGPGTRLLVL.

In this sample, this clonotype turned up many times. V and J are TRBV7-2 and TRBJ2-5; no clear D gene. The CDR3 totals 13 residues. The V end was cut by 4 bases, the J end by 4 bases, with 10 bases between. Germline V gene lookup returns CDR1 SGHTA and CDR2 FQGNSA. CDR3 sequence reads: CASSWVSAETQYF. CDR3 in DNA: TGTGCCAGCAGCTGGGTGTCCGCAGAGACCCAGTACTTC.

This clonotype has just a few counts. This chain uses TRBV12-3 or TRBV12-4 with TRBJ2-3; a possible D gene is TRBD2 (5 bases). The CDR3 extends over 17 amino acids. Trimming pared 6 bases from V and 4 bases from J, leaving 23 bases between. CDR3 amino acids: CASSRIASGTRADTQYF. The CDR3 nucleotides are TGTGCCAGCAGCCGCATCGCGAGCGGAACTAGGGCAGATACGCAGTATTTT.

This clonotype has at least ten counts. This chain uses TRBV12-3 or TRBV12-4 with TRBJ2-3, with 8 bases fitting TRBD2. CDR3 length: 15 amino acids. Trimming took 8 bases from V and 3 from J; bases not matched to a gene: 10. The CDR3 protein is CASGMRGLGTDTQYF. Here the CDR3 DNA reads TGTGCCAGCGGTATGCGGGGACTAGGAACAGATACGCAGTATTTT.

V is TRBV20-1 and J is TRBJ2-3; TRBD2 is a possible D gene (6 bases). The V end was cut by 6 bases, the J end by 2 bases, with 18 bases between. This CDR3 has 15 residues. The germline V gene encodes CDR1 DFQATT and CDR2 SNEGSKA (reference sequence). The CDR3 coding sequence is TGCAGTGCCGCGGGATGGGAGTACTACACAGATACGCAGTATTTT. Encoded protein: CSAAGWEYYTDTQYF.

The CDR3 reads CASSQTSCCYNEQFF. CDR3 DNA: TGTGCCAGTAGCCAGACTAGTTGTTGCTACAATGAGCAGTTCTTC. This chain connects TRBV19 to TRBJ2-1, with D maybe TRBD2 (6 bases). The germline CDR1 and CDR2 sequences are LNHDA and SQIVND (reference sequence). The CDR3 contains 15 residues. Trimming took 6 bases from V and 3 from J, leaving 15 bases between them.

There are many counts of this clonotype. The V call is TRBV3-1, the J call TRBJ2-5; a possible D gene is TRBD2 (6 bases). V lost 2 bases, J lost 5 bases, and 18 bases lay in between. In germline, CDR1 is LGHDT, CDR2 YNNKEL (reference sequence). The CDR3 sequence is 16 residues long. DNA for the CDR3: TGTGCCAGCAGCCAAATCCTAGCGCGCTTTGGTGAGACCCAGTACTTC. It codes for CASSQILARFGETQYF.

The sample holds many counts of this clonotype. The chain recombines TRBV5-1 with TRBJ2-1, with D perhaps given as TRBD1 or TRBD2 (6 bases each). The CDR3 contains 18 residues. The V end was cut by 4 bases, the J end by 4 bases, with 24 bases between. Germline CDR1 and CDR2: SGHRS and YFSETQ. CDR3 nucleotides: TGCGCCAGCAGCCACTACAACAGGGAGGATAGTTTTTACAATGAGCAGTTCTTC. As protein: CASSHYNREDSFYNEQFF.

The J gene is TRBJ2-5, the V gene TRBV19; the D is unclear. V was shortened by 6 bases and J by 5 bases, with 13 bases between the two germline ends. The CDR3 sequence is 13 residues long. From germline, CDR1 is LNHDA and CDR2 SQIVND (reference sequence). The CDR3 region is CASSQMTEETQYF. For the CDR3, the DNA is TGTGCCAGTAGCCAAATGACGGAGGAGACCCAGTACTTC. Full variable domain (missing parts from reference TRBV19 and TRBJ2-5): DGGITQSPKYLFRKEGQNVTLSCEQNLNHDAMYWYRQDPGQGLRLIYYSQIVNDFQKGDIAEGYSVSREKKESFPLTVTSAQKNPTAFYLCASSQMTEETQYFGPGTRLLVL.

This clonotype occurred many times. The CDR3 loop is CSVGGDGTGELFF. Here the CDR3 DNA reads TGCAGCGTTGGGGGGGATGGCACCGGGGAGCTGTTTTTT. The gene calls are TRBV29-1 and TRBJ2-2; maybe TRBD2 (6 bases). Germline CDR1 reads SQVTM; CDR2 reads ANQGSEA. Deletions cut 4 bases from V and 4 bases from J, with 10 bases between. The CDR3 covers 13 residues.

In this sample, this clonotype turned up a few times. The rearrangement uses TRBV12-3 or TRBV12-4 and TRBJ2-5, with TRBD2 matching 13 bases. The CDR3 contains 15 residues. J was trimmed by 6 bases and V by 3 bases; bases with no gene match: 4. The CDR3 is CASSLSTSGRQTQYF. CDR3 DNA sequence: TGTGCCAGCAGTTTGTCGACTAGCGGGAGGCAGACCCAGTACTTC.

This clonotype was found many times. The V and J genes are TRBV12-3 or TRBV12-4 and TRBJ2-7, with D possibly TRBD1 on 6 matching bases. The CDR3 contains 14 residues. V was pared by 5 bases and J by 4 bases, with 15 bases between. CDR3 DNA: TGTGCCAGCAGTCCTTACCGTCAGGGGTACGAGCAGTACTTC. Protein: CASSPYRQGYEQYF.

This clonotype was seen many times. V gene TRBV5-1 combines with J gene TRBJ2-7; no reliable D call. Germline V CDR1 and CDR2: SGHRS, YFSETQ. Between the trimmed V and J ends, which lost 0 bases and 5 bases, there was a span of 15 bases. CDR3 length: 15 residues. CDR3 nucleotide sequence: TGCGCCAGCAGCTTGGTTGGCCGCCGAGGAGACGAGCAGTACTTC. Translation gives CASSLVGRRGDEQYF. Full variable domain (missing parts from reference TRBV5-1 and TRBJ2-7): KAGVTQTPRYLIKTRGQQVTLSCSPISGHRSVSWYQQTPGQGLQFLFEYFSETQRNKGNFPGRFSGRQFSNSRSEMNVSTLELGDSALYLCASSLVGRRGDEQYFGPGTRLTVT.

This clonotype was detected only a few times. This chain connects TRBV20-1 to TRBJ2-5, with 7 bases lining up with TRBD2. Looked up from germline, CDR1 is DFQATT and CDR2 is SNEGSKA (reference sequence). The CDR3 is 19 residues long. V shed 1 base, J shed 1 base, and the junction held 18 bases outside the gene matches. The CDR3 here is CSARGRGISSGSRQETQYF. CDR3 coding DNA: TGCAGTGCTAGAGGGAGAGGGATAAGTAGCGGGTCTCGCCAAGAGACCCAGTACTTC.

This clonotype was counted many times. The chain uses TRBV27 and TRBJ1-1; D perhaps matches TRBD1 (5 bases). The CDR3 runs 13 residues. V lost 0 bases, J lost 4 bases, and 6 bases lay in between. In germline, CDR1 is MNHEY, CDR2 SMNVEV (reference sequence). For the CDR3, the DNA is TGTGCCAGCAGTTTATCAGGGGCCACTGAAGCTTTCTTT. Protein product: CASSLSGATEAFF.

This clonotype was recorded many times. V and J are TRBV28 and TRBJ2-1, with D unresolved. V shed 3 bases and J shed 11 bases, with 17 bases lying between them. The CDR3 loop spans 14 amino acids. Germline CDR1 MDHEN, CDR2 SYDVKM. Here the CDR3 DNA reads TGTGCCAGCAGTTTTTTCCTTGCTGGGTATAAGCAGTTCTTC. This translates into CASSFFLAGYKQFF. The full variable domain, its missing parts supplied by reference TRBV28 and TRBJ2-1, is DVKVTQSSRYLVKRTGEKVFLECVQDMDHENMFWYRQDPGLGLRLIYFSYDVKMKEKGDIPEGYSVSREKKERFSLILESASTNQTSMYLCASSFFLAGYKQFFGPGTRLTVL.

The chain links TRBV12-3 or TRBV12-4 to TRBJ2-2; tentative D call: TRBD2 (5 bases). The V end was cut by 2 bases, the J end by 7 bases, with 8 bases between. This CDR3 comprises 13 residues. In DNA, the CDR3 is TGTGCCAGCAGTTTACACGGAGGCGGGGAGCTGTTTTTT. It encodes CASSLHGGGELFF.

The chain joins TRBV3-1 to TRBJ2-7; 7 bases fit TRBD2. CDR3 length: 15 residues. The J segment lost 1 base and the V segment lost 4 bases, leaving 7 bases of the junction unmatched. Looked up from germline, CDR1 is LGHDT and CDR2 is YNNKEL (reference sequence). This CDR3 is CASSPVAGFSYEQYF. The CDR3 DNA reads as TGTGCCAGCAGCCCAGTAGCGGGTTTTTCCTACGAGCAGTACTTC.

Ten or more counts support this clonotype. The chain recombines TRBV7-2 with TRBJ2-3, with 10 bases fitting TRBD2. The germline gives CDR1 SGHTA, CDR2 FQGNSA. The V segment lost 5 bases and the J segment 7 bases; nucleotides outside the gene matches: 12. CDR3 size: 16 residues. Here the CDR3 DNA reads TGTGCCAGCAGCACAGTAGGGCTAGCGGGAGTCAATACGCAGTATTTT. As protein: CASSTVGLAGVNTQYF. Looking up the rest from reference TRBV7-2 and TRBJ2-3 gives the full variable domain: GAGVSQSPSNKVTEKGKDVELRCDPISGHTALYWYRQSLGQGLEFLIYFQGNSAPDKSGLPSDRFSAERTGGSVSTLTIQRTQQEDSAVYLCASSTVGLAGVNTQYFGPGTRLTVL.

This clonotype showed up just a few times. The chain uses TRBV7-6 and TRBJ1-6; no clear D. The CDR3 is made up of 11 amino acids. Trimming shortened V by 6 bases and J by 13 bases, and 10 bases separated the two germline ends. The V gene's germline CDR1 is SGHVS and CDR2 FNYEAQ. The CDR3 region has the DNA TGTGCCAGCAGGGACTTAGGGCCCCTCCACTTT. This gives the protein CASRDLGPLHF.

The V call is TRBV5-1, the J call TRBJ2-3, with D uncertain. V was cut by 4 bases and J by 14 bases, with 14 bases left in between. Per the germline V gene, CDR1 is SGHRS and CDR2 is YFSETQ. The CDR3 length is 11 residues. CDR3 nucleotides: TGCGCCAGCAGCCTGCTAGAGGATCGGTATTTT. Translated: CASSLLEDRYF.

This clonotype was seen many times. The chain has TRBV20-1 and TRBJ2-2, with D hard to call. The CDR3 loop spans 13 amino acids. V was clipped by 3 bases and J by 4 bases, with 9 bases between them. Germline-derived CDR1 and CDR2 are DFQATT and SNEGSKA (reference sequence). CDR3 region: CSARSARTGELFF. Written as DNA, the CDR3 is TGCAGTGCTAGGTCGGCACGCACCGGGGAGCTGTTTTTT.

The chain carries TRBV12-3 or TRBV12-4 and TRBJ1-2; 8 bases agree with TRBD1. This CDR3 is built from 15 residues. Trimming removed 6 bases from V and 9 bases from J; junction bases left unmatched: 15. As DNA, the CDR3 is TGTGCCAGCAGCCTCAATCTGAAGACAGGGGCAAGCTACACCTTC. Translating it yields CASSLNLKTGASYTF.

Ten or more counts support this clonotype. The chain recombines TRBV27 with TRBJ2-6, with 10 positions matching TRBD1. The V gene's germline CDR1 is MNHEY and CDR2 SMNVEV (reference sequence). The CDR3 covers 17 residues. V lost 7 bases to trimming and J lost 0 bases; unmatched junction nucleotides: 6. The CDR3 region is CASTNDRGLSGANVLTF. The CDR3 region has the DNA TGTGCCAGCACGAATGACAGGGGGCTCTCTGGGGCCAACGTCCTGACTTTC. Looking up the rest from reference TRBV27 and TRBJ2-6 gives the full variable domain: EAQVTQNPRYLITVTGKKLTVTCSQNMNHEYMSWYRQDPGLGLRQIYYSMNVEVTDKGDVPEGYKVSRKEKRNFPLILESPSPNQTSLYFCASTNDRGLSGANVLTFGAGSRLTVL.

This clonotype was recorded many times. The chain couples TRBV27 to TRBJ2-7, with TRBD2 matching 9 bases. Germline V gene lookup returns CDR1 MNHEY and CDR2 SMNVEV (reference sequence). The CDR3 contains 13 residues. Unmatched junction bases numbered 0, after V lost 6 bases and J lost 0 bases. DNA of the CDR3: TGTGCCAGCAGACTAGCGGGCTCCTACGAGCAGTACTTC. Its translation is CASRLAGSYEQYF.

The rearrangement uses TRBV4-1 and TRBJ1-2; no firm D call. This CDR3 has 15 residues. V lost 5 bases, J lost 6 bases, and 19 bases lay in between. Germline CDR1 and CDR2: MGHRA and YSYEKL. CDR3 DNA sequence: TGCGCCAGCAGCGACCCCGGGCCAGCCCCCAATGGCTACACCTTC. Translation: CASSDPGPAPNGYTF.

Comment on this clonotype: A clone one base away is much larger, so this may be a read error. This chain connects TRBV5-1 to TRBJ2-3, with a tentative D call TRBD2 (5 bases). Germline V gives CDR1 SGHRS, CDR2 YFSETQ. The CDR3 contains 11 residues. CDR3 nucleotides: TGCGTCAGCAGCTCCTCGGGAACGCAGTATTTT. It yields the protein CVSSSSGTQYF.

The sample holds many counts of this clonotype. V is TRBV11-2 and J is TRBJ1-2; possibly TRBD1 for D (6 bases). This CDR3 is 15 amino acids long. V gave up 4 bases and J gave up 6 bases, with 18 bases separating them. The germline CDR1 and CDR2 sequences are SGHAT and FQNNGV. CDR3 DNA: TGTGCCAGCAGCTCCGCCTCGGACAGAGAGGATGGCTACACCTTC. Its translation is CASSSASDREDGYTF.

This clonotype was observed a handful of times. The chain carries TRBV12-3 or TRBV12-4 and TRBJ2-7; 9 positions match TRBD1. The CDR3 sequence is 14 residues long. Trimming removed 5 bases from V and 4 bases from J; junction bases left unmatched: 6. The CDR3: CASSPGTGKYEQYF. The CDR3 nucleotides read TGTGCCAGCAGTCCCGGGACAGGGAAGTACGAGCAGTACTTC.

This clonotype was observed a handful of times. This CDR3 reads CASSLQGHHTDTQYF. In nucleotides, the CDR3 is TGTGCCAGCAGTTTACAGGGACACCACACAGATACGCAGTATTTT. V gene TRBV27 combines with J gene TRBJ2-3; D perhaps matches TRBD1 (6 bases). Trimming removed 2 bases at V and 2 bases at J, with 11 bases between. The CDR3 is made up of 15 amino acids. In germline, CDR1 is MNHEY, CDR2 SMNVEV (reference sequence).

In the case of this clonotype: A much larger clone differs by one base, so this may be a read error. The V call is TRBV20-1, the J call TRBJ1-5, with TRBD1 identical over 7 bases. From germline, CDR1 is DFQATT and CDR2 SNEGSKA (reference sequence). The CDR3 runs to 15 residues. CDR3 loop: CSAMTGMLRNQPQRF. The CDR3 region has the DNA TGCAGTGCAATGACAGGGATGTTACGCAATCAGCCCCAGCGTTTT.

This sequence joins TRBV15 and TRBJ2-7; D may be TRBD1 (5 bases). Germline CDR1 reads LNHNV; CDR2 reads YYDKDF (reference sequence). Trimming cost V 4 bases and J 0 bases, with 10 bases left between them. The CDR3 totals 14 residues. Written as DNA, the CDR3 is TGTGCCACCAGCACAGGACACTCCTCCTACGAGCAGTACTTC. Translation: CATSTGHSSYEQYF.